These T cell receptor beta chains were read from a single sample in a study of OX40 agonist ivuxolimab in advanced cancers. Some clones are missing from TCRdb's copy, which holds only in-frame ones; the method was immunoSEQ multiplex PCR. The top ten hold around 0.48% of the sample, which has 85,000 to 130,000 clones, approximately 90% seen once. Sequences were derived from CD4+ or CD8+ T cells sorted from blood, sampled in a trial of the OX40 agonist ivuxolimab. The receptor source for this set is an adult with an advanced solid tumor such as melanoma, head and neck, liver or kidney cancer. The CDR3 runs from the conserved cysteine through the conserved F or W. The order of the fields is J gene, D gene, V gene, clone size, CDR3 DNA, CDR3 protein. D genes are given only for firm matches. Clone size is shown for a subset of rows, as once, few, many or a class of expanded clone.

J: TRBJ1-6; D: .; V: TRBV30; size: .; DNA: TGTGCCTGGAGGAGTACAAAGTTCGATAATTCACCCCTCCACTTT; CDR3: CAWRSTKFDNSPLHF
J: TRBJ2-2; D: TRBD2; V: TRBV4-2; size: .; DNA: TGTGCCAGCAGCCACCCCGGACTAGCTGCCGGGGAGCTGTTTTTT; CDR3: CASSHPGLAAGELFF
J: TRBJ2-3; D: .; V: TRBV2; size: .; DNA: TGTGCCAGCAACAAGGGGGGGCAAGATACGCAGTATTTT; CDR3: CASNKGGQDTQYF
J: TRBJ2-2; D: .; V: TRBV6-6; size: .; DNA: TGTGCCAGCAGTTACTCGAGGGAGGTCGGGGAGCTGTTTTTT; CDR3: CASSYSREVGELFF
J: TRBJ1-5; D: .; V: TRBV10-3; size: once; DNA: TGTGCCAGCGAAGACAGTCGCAATCAGCCCCAGCATTTT; CDR3: CASEDSRNQPQHF
J: TRBJ1-1; D: .; V: TRBV7-8; size: .; DNA: TGTGCCAGCAGCTTACGTCGGGAAGCCACTGAAGCTTTCTTT; CDR3: CASSLRREATEAFF
J: TRBJ2-3; D: .; V: TRBV2; size: .; DNA: TGTGCCAGCGAATGGAACGGGGGCACAGATACGCAGTATTTT; CDR3: CASEWNGGTDTQYF
J: TRBJ2-5; D: TRBD1; V: TRBV7-2; size: .; DNA: TGTGCCAGCAAACGGGACAGGGGGTACCAAGAGACCCAGTACTTC; CDR3: CASKRDRGYQETQYF
J: TRBJ2-5; D: .; V: TRBV18; size: .; DNA: TGTGCCAGCTCACCCGGAGGGGAAGAGACCCAGTACTTC; CDR3: CASSPGGEETQYF
J: TRBJ2-2; D: .; V: TRBV19; size: .; DNA: TGTGCCACCTCACGGGGCAGGAACACCGGGGAGCTGTTTTTT; CDR3: CATSRGRNTGELFF
J: TRBJ1-1; D: .; V: TRBV30; size: .; DNA: TGTGCCTGGACCCGGACATCGCCTGCCCGGGCTTTCTTT; CDR3: CAWTRTSPARAFF
J: TRBJ1-5; D: .; V: TRBV15; size: .; DNA: TGTGCCACCAGCAGAGATGAGGACCGATTCCCAGGCAATCAGCCCCAGCATTTT; CDR3: CATSRDEDRFPGNQPQHF
J: TRBJ1-6; D: TRBD1; V: TRBV6-5; size: .; DNA: TGTGCCAGCAGAACAGGGGGCGCGGATTCACCCCTCCACTTT; CDR3: CASRTGGADSPLHF
J: TRBJ1-1; D: TRBD1; V: TRBV20-1; size: .; DNA: TGCAGTGCTCCAGGGGGGTCCGCTTTCTTT; CDR3: CSAPGGSAFF
J: TRBJ1-4; D: .; V: TRBV4-2; size: .; DNA: TGTGCCAGCAGCCATTCAGGGGCAACTAATGAAAAACTGTTTTTT; CDR3: CASSHSGATNEKLFF
J: TRBJ1-6; D: .; V: TRBV11-3; size: .; DNA: TGTGCCAGCAGCTTAGCCCCCCTAGGGCCCCTCCACTTT; CDR3: CASSLAPLGPLHF
J: TRBJ2-3; D: .; V: TRBV15; size: .; DNA: TGTGCCACCAGCAGAGATCCTTCAGATACGCAGTATTTT; CDR3: CATSRDPSDTQYF
J: TRBJ2-4; D: TRBD2; V: TRBV4-3; size: .; DNA: TGCGCCAGCAGCCAGCCCGAAGGACTAGCGGACTTAGCCAAAAACATTCAGTACTTC; CDR3: CASSQPEGLADLAKNIQYF
J: TRBJ2-5; D: .; V: TRBV5-1; size: .; DNA: TGCGCCAGCAGCTTGGCCGGAGGGGCCCAAGAGACCCAGTACTTC; CDR3: CASSLAGGAQETQYF
J: TRBJ2-2; D: .; V: TRBV28; size: .; DNA: TGTGCCAGCAGTTTATGGGTTACAGGAAGGGCCGGGGAGCTGTTTTTT; CDR3: CASSLWVTGRAGELFF
J: TRBJ1-3; D: TRBD1; V: TRBV28; size: once; DNA: TGTGCCAGCAGTCCTTGGACAGGGGGCTCTGGAAACACCATATATTTT; CDR3: CASSPWTGGSGNTIYF
J: TRBJ1-5; D: .; V: TRBV4-3; size: .; DNA: TGCGCCAGCAGTGAGGGTTATAGCAATCAGCCCCAGCATTTT; CDR3: CASSEGYSNQPQHF
J: TRBJ1-5; D: .; V: TRBV7-2; size: once; DNA: TGTGCCAGCAGCCCCTATGGATTGCCCCAGCATTTT; CDR3: CASSPYGLPQHF
J: TRBJ2-5; D: .; V: TRBV21-1; size: .; DNA: TGTGCCAGCCATAAGGAGGTGTACCAAGAGACCCAGTACTTC; CDR3: CASHKEVYQETQYF
J: TRBJ2-5; D: .; V: TRBV27; size: .; DNA: TGTGCCAGCAGTCAACCCCACGGACGCCAAGAGACCCAGTACTTC; CDR3: CASSQPHGRQETQYF
J: TRBJ2-3; D: .; V: TRBV11-2; size: once; DNA: TGTGCCAGCAGCTTAAGCAGCACAGATACGCAGTATTTT; CDR3: CASSLSSTDTQYF
J: TRBJ1-6; D: .; V: TRBV7-2; size: .; DNA: TGTGCCAGCAGCTTTTCATCTAGTTCACCCCTCCACTTT; CDR3: CASSFSSSSPLHF
J: TRBJ2-7; D: .; V: TRBV14; size: .; DNA: TGTGCCAGCAGCCAACAACTCTACGAGCAGTACTTC; CDR3: CASSQQLYEQYF
J: TRBJ2-5; D: .; V: TRBV9; size: .; DNA: TGTGCCAGCAGCCGAGGGAGACTAGTCCTAATCCAAGAGACCCAGTACTTC; CDR3: CASSRGRLVLIQETQYF
J: TRBJ1-3; D: .; V: TRBV5-4; size: .; DNA: TGTGCCAGCAGCAGAAGGGACACAGGGATTGGAAACACCATATATTTT; CDR3: CASSRRDTGIGNTIYF
J: TRBJ1-4; D: TRBD1; V: TRBV23-1; size: .; DNA: TGCGCCAGCGGGGGGGACAGGGGTAATGAAAAACTGTTTTTT; CDR3: CASGGDRGNEKLFF
J: TRBJ2-1; D: .; V: TRBV2; size: .; DNA: TGTGCCAGCAGTGTCCTTAGATACAATGAGCAGTTCTTC; CDR3: CASSVLRYNEQFF
J: TRBJ2-5; D: .; V: TRBV9; size: .; DNA: TGTGCCAGCAGCGTAGGGGGTCCAGGGCCCTCCCAAGAGACCCAGTACTTC; CDR3: CASSVGGPGPSQETQYF
J: TRBJ2-3; D: .; V: TRBV18; size: .; DNA: TGTGCCAGCTCAGCGGCGGTGTACGGCACAGATACGCAGTATTTT; CDR3: CASSAAVYGTDTQYF
J: TRBJ1-2; D: .; V: TRBV9; size: .; DNA: TGTGCCAGCAGCGTAGGAGGGAACTATGGCTACACCTTC; CDR3: CASSVGGNYGYTF
J: TRBJ2-4; D: .; V: TRBV7-9; size: few; DNA: TGTGCCAGCAGCCCGGGGACCGGCATTCAGTACTTC; CDR3: CASSPGTGIQYF
J: TRBJ2-7; D: .; V: TRBV11-2; size: .; DNA: TGTGCCAGCAGCGCATACGGAGCGGGCTCCTACGAGCAGTACTTC; CDR3: CASSAYGAGSYEQYF
J: TRBJ2-3; D: .; V: TRBV23-1; size: .; DNA: TGCGCCAGCAAGGGGCCAAGATACACAGATACGCAGTATTTT; CDR3: CASKGPRYTDTQYF
J: TRBJ2-1; D: TRBD2; V: TRBV11-1; size: .; DNA: TGTGCCAGCAGGGACCGGTCGGGGGGCTCCTACAATGAGCAGTTCTTC; CDR3: CASRDRSGGSYNEQFF
J: TRBJ2-7; D: .; V: TRBV7-8; size: .; DNA: TGTGCCAGCAGCCCAGGCCCCCAGGGAAGCTCCTACGAGCAGTACTTC; CDR3: CASSPGPQGSSYEQYF
J: TRBJ1-6; D: TRBD1; V: TRBV6-1; size: .; DNA: TGTGCCAGCAGTGGCCCCGGGACAGGGTATAATTCACCCCTCCACTTT; CDR3: CASSGPGTGYNSPLHF
J: TRBJ2-2; D: .; V: TRBV19; size: .; DNA: TGTGCCAGTAGTCCGGTCGCGACCGGGGAGCTGTTTTTT; CDR3: CASSPVATGELFF
J: TRBJ1-1; D: TRBD1; V: TRBV4-3; size: .; DNA: TGCGCCAGCAGCCCAGGACAGGGGAACGAGCGAGCTTTCTTT; CDR3: CASSPGQGNERAFF
J: TRBJ1-1; D: .; V: TRBV30; size: .; DNA: TGTGCCTGTAAAACAGGGAGCACTGAAGCTTTCTTT; CDR3: CACKTGSTEAFF
J: TRBJ2-5; D: .; V: TRBV7-8; size: .; DNA: TGTGCCAGCAGCTTATCTCCCGGGACGGCCTACCCAGGGACCCAGTACTTC; CDR3: CASSLSPGTAYPGTQYF
J: TRBJ1-1; D: .; V: TRBV25-1; size: .; DNA: TGTGCCAGCAGTGAATTTGGGCAGGGCGTGAGCACTGAAGCTTTCTTT; CDR3: CASSEFGQGVSTEAFF
J: TRBJ2-3; D: .; V: TRBV28; size: .; DNA: TGTGCCAGCAGTTCCGGGGGTGGCGATGATACGCAGTATTTT; CDR3: CASSSGGGDDTQYF
J: TRBJ1-5; D: TRBD1; V: TRBV6-5; size: .; DNA: TGTGCCAGCAATGACAGGGTGGGTCAGCCCCAGCATTTT; CDR3: CASNDRVGQPQHF